This T cell receptor beta chain was observed in a study of beta chain features in type 1 diabetes. This clone was seen a few times. Its antigen is not known. Relative to the germline gene, one junction end is altered; a read error may explain this. The CDR3 contains 8 residues. Germline V gives CDR1 DFQATT, CDR2 SNEGSKA (reference sequence). Expressed TCRB transcripts were sequenced after all isolated RNA was converted to cDNA. The assay was immunoSEQ multiplex PCR, and TCRdb's table has in-frame clones only and misses some. This sample has 900,000 or so clones, with about a sixth found just once. Findings and caveats of the study: A moderate, significant TCRB CDR3 shortening appeared in type 1 diabetes across four CD4+ subsets. Resolution of whether HLA type affects TCRB rearrangement was not achieved here.

The TCR sequence derives from a woman aged 18-29 years in good health. Material: naive CD4+ T cells from blood. V and J are TRBV20-1 and TRBJ2-7; D is ambiguous. CDR3 sequence reads: CSARERDF. The CDR3 bases are TGCAGTGCTAGAGAAAGGGACTTC.